These 15 T cell receptor beta chains were all obtained from the same sample, sequenced in a study of blood T cell repertoires in COVID-19. Some clones are missing from TCRdb's copy, which holds only in-frame ones; the method was immunoSEQ multiplex PCR. The data show a few hundred thousand clones, with about 82% seen just once and approximately 1.5% held by the top ten. Specimen: peripheral blood. These receptors originate from a woman aged 50 to 65 with acute or convalescent COVID-19.

The CDR3 reads CASSNGQGLGYGYTF. CDR3 sequence (DNA): TGTGCCAGCTCAAATGGACAGGGGCTCGGCTATGGCTACACCTTC. The chain carries TRBV18 and TRBJ1-2; 9 nucleotides agree with TRBD1. This CDR3 region has 15 residues. The germline gives CDR1 KGHSH, CDR2 LQKENI. The V segment lost 5 bases and the J segment 4 bases; nucleotides outside the gene matches: 8.

The chain links TRBV4-1 to TRBJ2-5; TRBD2 agrees at 11 bases. The germline V gene has CDR1 MGHRA and CDR2 YSYEKL. The CDR3 covers 14 residues. The J segment lost 3 bases and the V segment lost 7 bases, leaving 4 bases of the junction unmatched. CDR3 DNA sequence: TGCGCCAGCACCCCGGGACTAGCGGAAGAGACCCAGTACTTC. Translated, it gives CASTPGLAEETQYF.

The chain couples TRBV28 to TRBJ1-5; D possibly corresponds to TRBD1 (5 bases). This CDR3 region has 13 residues. Trimming stripped 7 bases from V and 4 bases from J, with 11 bases between. Germline assignment: CDR1 MDHEN and CDR2 SYDVKM. CDR3 in DNA: TGTGCCAGCACCTGGGGGGGGAATCAGCCCCAGCATTTT. This sequence encodes CASTWGGNQPQHF.

The chain joins TRBV7-2 to TRBJ2-2; 7 positions agree with TRBD1. CDR3 length equals 14 residues. Trimming removed 2 bases from V and 8 bases from J; junction bases left unmatched: 5. Germline CDR1 SGHTA, CDR2 FQGNSA. In DNA, the CDR3 is TGTGCCAGCAGCTTAAGGCAGGGGGAAGGGGAGCTGTTTTTT. Protein: CASSLRQGEGELFF.

The chain couples TRBV7-6 to TRBJ1-3; tentative D call: TRBD1 (5 bases). The germline V and J ends were trimmed by 1 base and 4 bases, with 14 bases remaining between them. The germline gives CDR1 SGHVS, CDR2 FNYEAQ. The CDR3 runs 16 residues. CDR3 loop: CASSLESQGSGNTIYF. CDR3 bases: TGTGCCAGCAGCTTAGAGTCTCAGGGCTCCGGAAACACCATATATTTT.

This sequence joins TRBV12-3 or TRBV12-4 and TRBJ1-1, with D unclear. The CDR3 has 12 amino acids. With 2 bases removed from V and 4 bases from J, the gap between germline ends came to 5 bases. The CDR3 loop is CASSLSGTEAFF. The CDR3 coding sequence is TGTGCCAGCAGTTTATCAGGCACTGAAGCTTTCTTT.

The chain joins TRBV11-3 to TRBJ2-5; the match to TRBD2 covers 8 bases. Looked up from germline, CDR1 is SGHNT and CDR2 is YENEEA. Trimming took 2 bases from V and 4 from J; bases not matched to a gene: 3. The CDR3 has 14 residues. The CDR3 reads CASSLFAGGETQYF. As DNA, the CDR3 is TGTGCCAGCAGCTTATTTGCGGGAGGAGAGACCCAGTACTTC.

The chain links TRBV4-2 to TRBJ2-5; 14 bases agree with TRBD2. CDR3 length: 19 residues. Germline CDR1 LGHNA, CDR2 YNFKEQ. V shed 0 bases and J 5 bases; nucleotides not matched to a gene: 11. Here the CDR3 reads CASSQDRLAGGFVSETQYF. The CDR3 coding sequence is TGTGCCAGCAGCCAAGATAGACTAGCGGGAGGGTTCGTTTCTGAGACCCAGTACTTC.

The gene calls are TRBV4-1 and TRBJ2-2; 8 positions match TRBD2. Germline-derived CDR1 and CDR2 are MGHRA and YSYEKL. V shed 6 bases and J 6 bases; nucleotides not matched to a gene: 9. This CDR3 has 15 residues. In DNA form, the CDR3 reads TGCGCCAGCAGGTTAGGACTAGCTTACGCCGGGGAGCTGTTTTTT. It yields the protein CASRLGLAYAGELFF.

The chain uses TRBV4-1 and TRBJ2-7; D is perhaps TRBD1 (5 bases). Trimming cost V 3 bases and J 3 bases, with 12 bases left between them. The CDR3 length is 14 residues. Germline CDR1 and CDR2: MGHRA and YSYEKL. The CDR3 here is CASSQTWGGYEQYF. DNA of the CDR3: TGCGCCAGCAGCCAGACATGGGGCGGCTACGAGCAGTACTTC.

The rearrangement uses TRBV30 and TRBJ1-5, with D possibly TRBD1 on 5 matching bases. CDR1 is GTSNPN, CDR2 SVGIG, per germline (reference sequence). This CDR3 is built from 13 residues. V shed 7 bases and J shed 4 bases, with 14 bases lying between them. In DNA, the CDR3 is TGTGCCTTGCAAGGACACCCAAATCAGCCCCAGCATTTT. Translating gives CALQGHPNQPQHF.

This rearrangement joins TRBV2 to TRBJ1-1; tentatively, D is TRBD1 (5 bases). The CDR3 sequence is 13 residues long. The germline CDR1 and CDR2 sequences are SNHLY and FYNNEI. V gave up 7 bases and J gave up 5 bases, with 14 bases separating them. The CDR3 DNA reads TGTGCCAGCAAGACGGGGGATGGAACTGAAGCTTTCTTT. Encoded protein: CASKTGDGTEAFF.

V usage is TRBV10-3 and J usage is TRBJ2-1; 9 positions match TRBD2. CDR1 and CDR2 from the germline V gene are ENHRY and SYGVKD. J lost 0 bases, V lost 7 bases, and 4 bases had no gene match. The length of the CDR3 is 15 residues. The CDR3 DNA reads TGTGCCATCAATGGGCGGGAGGGCTCCTACAATGAGCAGTTCTTC. Residues: CAINGREGSYNEQFF.

The V gene is TRBV5-1, the J gene TRBJ2-1; 8 positions agree with TRBD1. V lost 4 bases, J lost 9 bases, and 9 bases stayed unmatched. CDR3 size: 14 residues. The germline V gene has CDR1 SGHRS and CDR2 YFSETQ. The CDR3 DNA is TGCGCCAGCAGCATCCGGGACAGGCATATTGAGCAGTTCTTC. Translating gives CASSIRDRHIEQFF.

The count of this clone is one. CDR3 amino acids: CASSLKGWETGNGHEQYF. DNA for the CDR3: TGTGCCAGCAGCTTGAAAGGGTGGGAGACAGGGAATGGGCACGAGCAGTACTTC. V and J are TRBV7-6 and TRBJ2-7; 7 positions agree with TRBD1. CDR3 size: 18 residues. With 3 bases clipped from V and 5 bases from J, the junction kept 19 bases outside the gene matches. Germline V gives CDR1 SGHVS, CDR2 FNYEAQ. Combining the CDR3 with reference TRBV7-6 and TRBJ2-7 gives the whole variable domain GAGVSQSPRYKVTKRGQDVALRCDPISGHVSLYWYRQALGQGPEFLTYFNYEAQQDKSGLPNDRFSAERPEGSISTLTIQRTEQRDSAMYRCASSLKGWETGNGHEQYFGPGTRLTVT.